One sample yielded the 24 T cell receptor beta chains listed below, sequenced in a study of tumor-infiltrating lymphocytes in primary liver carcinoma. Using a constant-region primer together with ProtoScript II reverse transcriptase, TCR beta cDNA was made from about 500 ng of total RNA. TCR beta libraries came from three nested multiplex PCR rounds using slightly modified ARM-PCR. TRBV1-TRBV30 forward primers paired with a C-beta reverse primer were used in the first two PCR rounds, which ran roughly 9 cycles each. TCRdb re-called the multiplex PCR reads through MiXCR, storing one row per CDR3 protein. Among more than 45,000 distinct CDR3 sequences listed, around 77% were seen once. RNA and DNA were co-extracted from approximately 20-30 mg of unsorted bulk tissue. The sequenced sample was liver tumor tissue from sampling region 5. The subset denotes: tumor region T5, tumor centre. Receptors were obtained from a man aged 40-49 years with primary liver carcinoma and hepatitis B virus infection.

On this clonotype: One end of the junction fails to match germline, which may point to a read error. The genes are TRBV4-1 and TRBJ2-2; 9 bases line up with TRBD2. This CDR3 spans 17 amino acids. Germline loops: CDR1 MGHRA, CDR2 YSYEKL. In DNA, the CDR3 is TGCGTCAGCAGCCAAGACCCTGAGCGGGGGGCGATCGGGGAGCTGTTTTTT. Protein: CVSSQDPERGAIGELFF.

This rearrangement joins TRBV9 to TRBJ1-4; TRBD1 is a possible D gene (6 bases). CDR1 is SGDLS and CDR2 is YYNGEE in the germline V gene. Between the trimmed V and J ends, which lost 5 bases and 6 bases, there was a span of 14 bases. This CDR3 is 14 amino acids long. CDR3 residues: CASRVQGRDEKLFF. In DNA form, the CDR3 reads TGTGCCAGCAGAGTACAGGGACGGGATGAAAAACTGTTTTTT.

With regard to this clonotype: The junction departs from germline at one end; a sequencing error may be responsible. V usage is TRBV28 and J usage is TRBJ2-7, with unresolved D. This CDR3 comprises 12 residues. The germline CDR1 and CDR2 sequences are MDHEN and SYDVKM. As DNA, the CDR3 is TGTGCCAGCACGACCCTATCCTACGAGCGGTACTTC. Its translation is CASTTLSYERYF.

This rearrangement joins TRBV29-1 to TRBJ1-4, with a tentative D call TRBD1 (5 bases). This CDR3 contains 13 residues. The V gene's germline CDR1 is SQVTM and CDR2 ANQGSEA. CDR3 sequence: CGHVDGHNEKLFF. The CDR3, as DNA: TGCGGACATGTGGACGGTCATAATGAAAAACTGTTTTTT.

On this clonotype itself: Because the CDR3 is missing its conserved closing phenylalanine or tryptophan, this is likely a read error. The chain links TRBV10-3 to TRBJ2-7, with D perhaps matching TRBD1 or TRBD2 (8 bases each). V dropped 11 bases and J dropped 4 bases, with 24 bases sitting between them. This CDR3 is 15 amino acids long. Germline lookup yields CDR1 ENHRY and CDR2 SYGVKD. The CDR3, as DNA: TGTGCCGCTCAGACAGGGGTCGGCGGGGGGTACGAGCAGTACTCC. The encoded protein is CAAQTGVGGGYEQYS.

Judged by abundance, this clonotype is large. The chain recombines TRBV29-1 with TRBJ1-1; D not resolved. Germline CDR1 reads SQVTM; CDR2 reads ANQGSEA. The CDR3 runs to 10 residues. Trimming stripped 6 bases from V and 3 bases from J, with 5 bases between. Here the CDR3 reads CSVLDTEAFF. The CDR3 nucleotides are TGCAGCGTACTTGACACTGAAGCTTTCTTT.

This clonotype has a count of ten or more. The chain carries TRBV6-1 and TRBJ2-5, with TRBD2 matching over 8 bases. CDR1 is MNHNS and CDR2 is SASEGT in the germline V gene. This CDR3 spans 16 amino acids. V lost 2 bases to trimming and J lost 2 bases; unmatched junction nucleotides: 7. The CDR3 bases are TGTGCCAGCAGTGAATATAGAGCGGGGGCTCAAGAGACCCAGTACTTC. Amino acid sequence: CASSEYRAGAQETQYF.

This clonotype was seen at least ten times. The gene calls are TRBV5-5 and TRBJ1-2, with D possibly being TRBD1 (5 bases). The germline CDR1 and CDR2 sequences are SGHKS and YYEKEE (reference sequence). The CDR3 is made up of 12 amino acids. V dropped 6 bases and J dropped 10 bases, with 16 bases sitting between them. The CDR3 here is CASTPEGSVYTF. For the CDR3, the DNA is TGTGCCAGCACCCCGGAGGGGAGTGTCTACACCTTC. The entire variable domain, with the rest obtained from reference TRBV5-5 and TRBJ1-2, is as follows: DAGVTQSPTHLIKTRGQQVTLRCSPISGHKSVSWYQQVLGQGPQFIFQYYEKEERGRGNFPDRFSARQFPNYSSELNVNALLLGDSALYLCASTPEGSVYTFGSGTRLTVV.

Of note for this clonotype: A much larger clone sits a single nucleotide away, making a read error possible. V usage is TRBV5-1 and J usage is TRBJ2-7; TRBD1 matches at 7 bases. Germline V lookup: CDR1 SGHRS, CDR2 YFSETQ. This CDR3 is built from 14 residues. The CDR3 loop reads CASSLGQGRDEQHF. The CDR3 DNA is TGCGCCAGCAGCTTGGGACAGGGTAGGGACGAGCAGCACTTC. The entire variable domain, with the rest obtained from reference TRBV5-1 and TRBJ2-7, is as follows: KAGVTQTPRYLIKTRGQQVTLSCSPISGHRSVSWYQQTPGQGLQFLFEYFSETQRNKGNFPGRFSGRQFSNSRSEMNVSTLELGDSALYLCASSLGQGRDEQHFGPGTRLTVT.

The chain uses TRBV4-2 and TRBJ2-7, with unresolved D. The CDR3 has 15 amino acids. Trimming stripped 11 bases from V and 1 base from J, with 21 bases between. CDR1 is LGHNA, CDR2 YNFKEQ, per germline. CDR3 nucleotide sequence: TGTGCCGGCTGCCAAGCATGGCTCGGATCCTACGAGCAGTACTTC. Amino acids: CAGCQAWLGSYEQYF.

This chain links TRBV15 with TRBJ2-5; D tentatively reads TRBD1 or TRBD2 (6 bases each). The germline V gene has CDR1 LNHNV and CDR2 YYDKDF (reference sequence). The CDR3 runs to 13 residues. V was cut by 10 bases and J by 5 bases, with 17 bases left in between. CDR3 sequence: CAITRGGPETQYF. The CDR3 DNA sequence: TGTGCCATCACCCGAGGGGGGCCGGAGACCCAGTACTTC.

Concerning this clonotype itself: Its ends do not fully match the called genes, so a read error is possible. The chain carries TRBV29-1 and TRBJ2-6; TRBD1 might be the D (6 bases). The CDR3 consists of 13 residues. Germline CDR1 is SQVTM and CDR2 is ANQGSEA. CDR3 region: CSVAGAWANDLTF. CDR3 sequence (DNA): TGCAGCGTTGCAGGGGCCTGGGCCAACGACCTGACTTTC.

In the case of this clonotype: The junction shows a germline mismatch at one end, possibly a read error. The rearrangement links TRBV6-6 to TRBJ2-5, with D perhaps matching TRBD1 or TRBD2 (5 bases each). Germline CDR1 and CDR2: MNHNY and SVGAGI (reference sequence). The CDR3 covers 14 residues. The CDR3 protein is CDSSYPGTKETQYF. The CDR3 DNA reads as TGTGACAGCAGTTACCCAGGGACGAAGGAGACCCAGTACTTC.

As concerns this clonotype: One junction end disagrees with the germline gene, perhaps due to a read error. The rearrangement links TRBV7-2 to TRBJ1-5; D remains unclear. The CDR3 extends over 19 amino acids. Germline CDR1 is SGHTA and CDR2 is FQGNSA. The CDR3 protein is CASIPGPQARSYSNQSQHF. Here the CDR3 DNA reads TGTGCCAGCATCCCAGGTCCGCAGGCACGAAGCTATAGCAATCAGTCCCAGCATTTT.

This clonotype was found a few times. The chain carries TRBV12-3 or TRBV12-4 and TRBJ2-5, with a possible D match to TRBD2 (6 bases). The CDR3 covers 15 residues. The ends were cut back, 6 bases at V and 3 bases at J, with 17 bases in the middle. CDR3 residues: CASSTYPGSEETQYF. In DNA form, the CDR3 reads TGTGCCAGCAGCACCTACCCCGGGAGCGAAGAGACCCAGTACTTC.

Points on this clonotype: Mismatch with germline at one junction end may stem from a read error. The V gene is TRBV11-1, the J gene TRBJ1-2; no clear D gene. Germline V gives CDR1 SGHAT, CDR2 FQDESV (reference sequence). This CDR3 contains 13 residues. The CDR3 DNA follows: TGTGGCAGCAGCTTGGTCTATATCTATGGCTACACCTTC. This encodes CGSSLVYIYGYTF.

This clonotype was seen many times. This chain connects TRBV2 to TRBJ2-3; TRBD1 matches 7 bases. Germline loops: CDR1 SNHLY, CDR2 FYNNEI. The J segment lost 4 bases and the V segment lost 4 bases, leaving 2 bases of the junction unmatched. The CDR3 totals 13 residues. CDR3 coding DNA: TGTGCCAGCAGTGCTACAGGGGCAGATACGCAGTATTTT. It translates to CASSATGADTQYF.

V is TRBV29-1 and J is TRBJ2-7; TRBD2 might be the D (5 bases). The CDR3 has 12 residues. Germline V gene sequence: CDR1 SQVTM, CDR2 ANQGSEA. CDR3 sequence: CCVGLKGGEQYF. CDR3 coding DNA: TGCTGTGTTGGACTGAAAGGTGGAGAGCAGTACTTC.

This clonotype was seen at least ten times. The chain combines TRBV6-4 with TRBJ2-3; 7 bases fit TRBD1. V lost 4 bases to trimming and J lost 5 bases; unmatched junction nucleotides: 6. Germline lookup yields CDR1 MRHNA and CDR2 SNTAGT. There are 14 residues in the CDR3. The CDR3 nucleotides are TGTGCCAGCAGTGCGGCAGGGGGTAGAGATACGCAGTATTTT. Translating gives CASSAAGGRDTQYF.

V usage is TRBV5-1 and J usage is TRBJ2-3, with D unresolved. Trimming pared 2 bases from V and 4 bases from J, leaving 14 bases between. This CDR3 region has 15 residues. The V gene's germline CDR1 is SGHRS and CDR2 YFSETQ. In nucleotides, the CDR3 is TGCGCCAGCAGCTTATTCCAGATAGTCGCAGATACGCAGTATTTT. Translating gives CASSLFQIVADTQYF.

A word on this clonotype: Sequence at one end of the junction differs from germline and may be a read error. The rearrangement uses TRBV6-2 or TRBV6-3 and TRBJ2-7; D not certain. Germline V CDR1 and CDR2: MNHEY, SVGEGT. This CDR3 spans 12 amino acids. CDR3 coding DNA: TGTGTCAGCAGGTCCTTCGACAACGAGCAATACTTC. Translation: CVSRSFDNEQYF.

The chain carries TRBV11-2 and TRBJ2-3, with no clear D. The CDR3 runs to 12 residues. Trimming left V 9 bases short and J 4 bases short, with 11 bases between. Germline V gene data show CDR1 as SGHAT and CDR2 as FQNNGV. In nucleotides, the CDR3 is TGTGCCAGAAGCATATTCCCAGATACGCAGTATTTT. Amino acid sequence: CARSIFPDTQYF. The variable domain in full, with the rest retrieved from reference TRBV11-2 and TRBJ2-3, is EAGVAQSPRYKIIEKRQSVAFWCNPISGHATLYWYQQILGQGPKLLIQFQNNGVVDDSQLPKDRFSAERLKGVDSTLKIQPAKLEDSAVYLCARSIFPDTQYFGPGTRLTVL.

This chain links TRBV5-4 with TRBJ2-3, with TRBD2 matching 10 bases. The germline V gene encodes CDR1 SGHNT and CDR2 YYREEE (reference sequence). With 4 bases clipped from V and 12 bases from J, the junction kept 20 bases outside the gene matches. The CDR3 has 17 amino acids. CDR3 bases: TGTGCCAGCAGCGCCCCCGGGACTAGCGCTTGGGGGGTTACACAGTATTTT. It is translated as CASSAPGTSAWGVTQYF.

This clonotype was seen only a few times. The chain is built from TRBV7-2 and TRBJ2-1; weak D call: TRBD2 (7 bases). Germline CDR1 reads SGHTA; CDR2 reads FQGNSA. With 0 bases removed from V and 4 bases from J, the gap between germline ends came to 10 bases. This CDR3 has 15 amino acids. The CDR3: CASSLARGQYNEQFF. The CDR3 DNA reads TGTGCCAGCAGCTTAGCGCGGGGGCAGTACAATGAGCAGTTCTTC.